The rows below give T cell receptor beta chains drawn from one sample of a study of shared clonotypes between healthy human individuals. Assay used: immunoSEQ multiplex PCR; TCRdb lists only in-frame clones, some missing. The table has millions of clones, roughly 94% seen once; the top ten hold 0.1% to 0.15%. The source material was naive CD4+ T cells sorted from blood. Receptors originate from a man younger than 35 in good health. Both conserved end residues are part of each CDR3. A D gene is named only where the DNA matches it firmly. The size entry is marked missing in some rows and otherwise reads once, few, many or a size class.

>TRBJ1-2|15|once|TRBD1|TRBV27
CASKRTGQGNIGYTF
TGTGCCAGCAAGAGGACGGGACAGGGGAATATTGGCTACACCTTC
>TRBJ1-3|12|once|.|TRBV6-6
CASSSGGNTIYF
TGTGCCAGCAGTTCCGGCGGAAACACCATATATTTT
>TRBJ2-2|14|.|.|TRBV2
CASSEYSPAGELFF
TGTGCCAGCAGTGAATACTCCCCAGCCGGGGAGCTGTTTTTT
>TRBJ2-7|20|.|.|TRBV7-6
CASSTLSGQRSGRGIYEQYF
TGTGCCAGCAGCACACTATCTGGACAGCGGTCAGGACGGGGTATATACGAGCAGTACTTC
>TRBJ2-5|13|.|.|TRBV6-5
CASSSRRGETQYF
TGTGCCAGCAGTTCTAGGCGGGGAGAGACCCAGTACTTC
>TRBJ2-7|15|once|.|TRBV28
CASSLAGLGSYEQYF
TGTGCCAGCAGTTTAGCAGGGCTGGGGTCCTACGAGCAGTACTTC
>TRBJ2-5|15|.|.|TRBV6-5
CASSYPLAWEETQYF
TGTGCCAGCAGTTACCCTCTAGCGTGGGAAGAGACCCAGTACTTC
>TRBJ2-7|15|.|TRBD1|TRBV28
CASRSGTGDSYEQYF
TGTGCCAGCAGGTCCGGGACAGGGGATTCCTACGAGCAGTACTTC
>TRBJ2-5|15|.|TRBD2|TRBV2
CASSEEGLAGETQYF
TGTGCCAGCAGTGAAGAGGGACTAGCTGGAGAGACCCAGTACTTC
>TRBJ2-7|14|.|.|TRBV5-1
CASSPRDVSYEQYF
TGCGCCAGCAGCCCCCGGGACGTATCCTACGAGCAGTACTTC
>TRBJ1-1|15|.|TRBD1|TRBV7-8
CASSFRQGADTEAFF
TGTGCCAGCAGCTTCCGACAGGGGGCTGACACTGAAGCTTTCTTT
>TRBJ2-7|13|.|.|TRBV7-3
CASSLYREDEQYF
TGTGCCAGCAGCTTATACAGGGAAGACGAGCAGTACTTC
>TRBJ1-2|13|.|TRBD1|TRBV18
CASSPQGADGYTF
TGTGCCAGCTCACCGCAGGGGGCGGATGGCTACACCTTC
>TRBJ2-3|15|.|.|TRBV9
CASSVTGWAGDTQYF
TGTGCCAGCAGCGTTACAGGGTGGGCGGGAGATACGCAGTATTTT
>TRBJ1-4|14|.|.|TRBV2
CASSPSGAWEKLFF
TGTGCCAGCAGTCCTTCGGGGGCTTGGGAAAAACTGTTTTTT
>TRBJ2-7|14|.|.|TRBV7-8
CASSQQRGAYEQYF
TGTGCCAGCAGCCAACAAAGGGGGGCCTACGAGCAGTACTTC
>TRBJ2-3|14|once|.|TRBV7-2
CASSPGPVTDTQYF
TGTGCCAGCAGCCCGGGACCTGTCACAGATACGCAGTATTTT
>TRBJ1-1|15|.|.|TRBV6-5
CASTKRPDSALEAFF
TGTGCCAGCACTAAACGCCCCGACAGCGCCTTAGAAGCTTTCTTT
>TRBJ2-1|15|.|TRBD1|TRBV6-5
CASNQHRDSYNEQFF
TGTGCCAGCAACCAACACCGGGACAGTTACAATGAGCAGTTCTTC
>TRBJ2-1|16|once|TRBD1|TRBV6-1
CASSEGGGPLGNEQFF
TGTGCCAGCAGTGAAGGAGGGGGCCCCCTCGGAAATGAGCAGTTCTTC
>TRBJ2-1|17|.|TRBD1|TRBV15
CATTGQGWYGPYNEQFF
TGTGCCACCACGGGACAGGGGTGGTATGGACCCTACAATGAGCAGTTCTTC
>TRBJ1-6|21|.|.|TRBV12-5
CASALIPATGFQSSYNSPLHF
TGTGCTAGTGCCCTAATCCCGGCCACAGGGTTCCAGAGCTCCTATAATTCACCCCTCCACTTT
>TRBJ2-3|16|.|TRBD2|TRBV7-9
CASSLLAGGGADTQYF
TGTGCCAGCAGCTTACTAGCGGGAGGGGGAGCAGATACGCAGTATTTT
>TRBJ2-5|16|.|TRBD1|TRBV18
CASSQGTGEYQETQYF
TGTGCCAGCTCACAAGGGACAGGGGAGTACCAAGAGACCCAGTACTTC
>TRBJ1-5|15|once|TRBD1|TRBV6-1
CASSEATGSNQPQHF
TGTGCCAGCAGTGAAGCGACAGGGTCCAATCAGCCCCAGCATTTT
>TRBJ1-5|14|.|.|TRBV19
CASSPAIFNQPQHF
TGTGCCAGTAGCCCAGCAATATTCAATCAGCCCCAGCATTTT
>TRBJ1-2|15|once|TRBD1|TRBV10-1
CASSVEDREDYGYTF
TGCGCCAGCAGTGTTGAGGACAGGGAAGACTATGGCTACACCTTC
>TRBJ2-7|13|.|TRBD1|TRBV29-1
CSVGGQGGYEQYF
TGCAGCGTCGGCGGACAGGGCGGGTACGAGCAGTACTTC
>TRBJ1-5|17|.|.|TRBV5-6
CASSLAQGRDSNQPQHF
TGTGCCAGCAGCTTGGCGCAGGGGCGGGATAGCAATCAGCCCCAGCATTTT